This T cell receptor beta chain appears in the sequencing data of a study of cytomegalovirus exposure and HLA in healthy donors (dated by TCRdb to about 2017). For the wider study: According to a later analysis, the 110 or so validation repertoires were produced on the same platform as the 700 or so repertoires of the first cohort. The aim of the study was to test whether cataloging public T cell receptors could identify signatures of past pathogen exposure. In addition to the first cohort of 650 to 800 subjects, a separate validation cohort of around 110 different subjects was used. To predict cytomegalovirus infection status, the study brought together high-throughput TCR immunosequencing, statistical association of individual TCRs with disease status, and machine learning. The full study reports these points: Subsequent analysis determined that TCRs grouped into clusters in the first cohort also showed a tendency toward co-occurrence across the 120 or so validation repertoires, and 94% of cluster scores exceeded 0. The classifier was reported to diagnose cytomegalovirus status with high specificity and sensitivity in both the original cohort and the validation cohort. In vitro tests confirmed that a few of the cytomegalovirus-associated TCR beta chains recognize cytomegalovirus antigens. Most TCR sequences were observed very rarely across donors, whereas some public TCRs were present in many individuals. It was suggested by the authors that the approach could potentially be generalized to other disease states and immunological phenotypes. All 130 or so repertoires were used to score co-occurrence in the validation cohort in a later analysis, because that analysis had no HLA typing for the cohort. The study gave a list of more than 150 TCR beta chains associated with cytomegalovirus.

This clone occurred a few times. Its antigen is not yet known. The input lacks base qualities; no much larger clone sits a single base away. This specimen includes other DNA sequences encoding the same CDR3. The library came from the immunoSEQ multiplex PCR assay. Concerning the study's data processing: A statistical classification framework was built to diagnose cytomegalovirus status from the catalog of TCR beta chain sequences. TCRdb retrieved this table from immuneACCESS and kept in-frame rearrangements only. Not all clones are present; in checked studies, unresolved V genes account for under half, and no reason is known for the remainder. V and J calls plus clone size are reproduced from that table; the DNA served to infer D and trimming. Here the sample has hundreds of thousands of clones; around four fifths occur a single time. Roughly 5.5% of the sample belongs to the ten largest clones. Separate from the roughly 700-subject first cohort, the validation cohort of roughly 120 subjects was the group to which the donors belonged.

The sequencing sample was made of PBMCs. The receptor's source is a young woman in good health and CMV-seronegative.

The bases read TGTGCCAGCAGTCTAAGCTACAATGAGCAGTTCTTC. This encodes CASSLSYNEQFF. The chain is made from TRBV28 and TRBJ2-1; there is no confident call for the D gene. Trimming costs V 5 bases and J 3 bases, and their ends lie 5 bases apart. Reading from cysteine to phenylalanine, the CDR3 counts 12 amino acids. The read is trimmed to its CDR3 DNA, 36 bases read in frame from base 1. CDR1 MDHEN and CDR2 SYDVKM are derived from the germline V gene.